The source of this TCR beta chain is a study of blood T cell repertoires in COVID-19. Study overall: Nucleic acid was either cDNA or gDNA, and it came from T cells, B-cell-depleted T cells, or PBMCs.

CDR1 is SGHAT and CDR2 is FQNNGV in the germline V gene. The V and J ends lost 7 bases and 2 bases respectively, with 8 bases between them. The CDR3 has 12 amino acids. Seattle's cohort entered during active infection and was followed longitudinally. The assay was immunoSEQ multiplex PCR, and TCRdb's table has in-frame clones only and misses some. The sample contains some 150,000 clones, 75% to 85% of which appear only once. The rearrangement joins TRBV11-2 to TRBJ1-2; D possibly corresponds to TRBD1 (5 bases). This clonotype was obtained from a woman aged 55-70 years with COVID-19, enrolled during active disease. The specimen sequenced was peripheral blood. The CDR3 bases are TGTGCCAGCACGAGACAGAACTATGGCTACACCTTC. It codes for CASTRQNYGYTF.